Presented here are 13 T cell receptor beta chains from one specimen sequenced in a study of cytomegalovirus exposure and HLA in healthy donors. The PCR used 60 Vbeta and 13 Jbeta primers. Only in-frame clones appear in the TCRdb table, and some are missing; sequencing was by immunoSEQ multiplex PCR. The sample contains roughly 120,000 clones, roughly 65% of which appear only once. The sequenced sample was PBMCs. The receptors derive from a man in his forties in good health and CMV-seropositive.

This chain connects TRBV2 to TRBJ1-2, with unresolved D. The CDR3 covers 13 residues. Germline assignment: CDR1 SNHLY and CDR2 FYNNEI. V gave up 8 bases and J gave up 6 bases, with 16 bases separating them. The CDR3 is CASDTPGANGYTF. The CDR3 DNA reads TGTGCCAGCGACACACCGGGAGCGAATGGCTACACCTTC.

This clone was seen just once. The genes are TRBV6-5 and TRBJ1-1; D not resolved. V lost 0 bases, J lost 0 bases, and 8 bases lay in between. The CDR3 contains 15 residues. Germline assignment: CDR1 MNHEY and CDR2 SVGAGI. The CDR3 is CASSYSSKVNTEAFF. In DNA, the CDR3 is TGTGCCAGCAGTTACTCATCTAAAGTGAACACTGAAGCTTTCTTT.

The V and J genes are TRBV18 and TRBJ1-5; possible D gene TRBD1, 6 bases. Trimming pared 4 bases from V and 2 bases from J, leaving 9 bases between. The CDR3 is 14 amino acids. CDR1 KGHSH and CDR2 LQKENI come from the germline V gene. This CDR3 is CASSQQGRNQPQHF. CDR3 DNA: TGTGCCAGCTCACAACAGGGACGCAATCAGCCCCAGCATTTT.

This chain links TRBV6-5 with TRBJ2-7; 7 bases agree with TRBD1. The junction had 12 bases not matched to a gene; V was cut back by 5 bases and J by 8 bases. Germline CDR1 MNHEY, CDR2 SVGAGI. This CDR3 has 14 residues. This CDR3 is CASSRGQPSTKQYF. CDR3 DNA sequence: TGTGCCAGCAGTAGGGGACAGCCATCTACGAAGCAGTACTTC.

This chain joins TRBV4-1 and TRBJ1-3; D not certain. This CDR3 is built from 13 residues. The ends were cut back, 7 bases at V and 2 bases at J, with 9 bases in the middle. From germline, CDR1 is MGHRA and CDR2 YSYEKL. This CDR3 is CASMESAGNTIYF. The CDR3 nucleotides are TGCGCCAGCATGGAGAGCGCTGGAAACACCATATATTTT.

This chain links TRBV5-4 with TRBJ1-3; TRBD1 agrees at 7 bases. CDR1 SGHNT and CDR2 YYREEE come from the germline V gene (reference sequence). The CDR3 is 14 amino acids. Unmatched junction bases numbered 3, after V lost 2 bases and J lost 4 bases. The CDR3 nucleotides read TGTGCCAGCAGCTTCGGGACAGCAGGAAACACCATATATTTT. Translating gives CASSFGTAGNTIYF.

The chain is built from TRBV7-9 and TRBJ2-7, with a tentative D call TRBD1 (6 bases). The CDR3 spans 15 residues. Germline V gene lookup returns CDR1 SEHNR and CDR2 FQNEAQ (reference sequence). The V gene lost 5 bases and the J gene lost 4 bases, with 18 bases spanning the gap. Written as DNA, the CDR3 is TGTGCCAGCAGCCCCCCGGACAGCAAAGGATACGAGCAGTACTTC. Translated: CASSPPDSKGYEQYF.

This clone turned up a few times. The chain carries TRBV5-1 and TRBJ2-5; possibly TRBD2 for D (6 bases). Trimming removed 3 bases from V and 5 bases from J, with 14 bases in between. The CDR3 has 14 amino acids. CDR1 SGHRS and CDR2 YFSETQ come from the germline V gene. Here the CDR3 DNA reads TGCGCCAGCAGCTGGGGGGAAGCATGGGAGACCCAGTACTTC. It translates to CASSWGEAWETQYF.

This chain joins TRBV6-5 and TRBJ2-7; 8 positions match TRBD1. CDR3 length: 15 amino acids. Trimming removed 7 bases from V and 2 bases from J; junction bases left unmatched: 10. Per the germline V gene, CDR1 is MNHEY and CDR2 is SVGAGI. The CDR3 nucleotides read TGTGCCAGCAAAGGACAGGGTCTCGGGACCTACGAGCAGTACTTC. It translates to CASKGQGLGTYEQYF.

Only a few counts were recorded for this clone. The V gene is TRBV2, the J gene TRBJ1-1, with 7 nucleotides matching TRBD1. V lost 7 bases to trimming and J lost 3 bases; unmatched junction nucleotides: 5. The CDR3 consists of 13 residues. CDR1 is SNHLY, CDR2 FYNNEI, per germline. Written as DNA, the CDR3 is TGTGCCAGCACCGACGACAGGGACACTGAAGCTTTCTTT. Translation gives CASTDDRDTEAFF.

The chain has TRBV5-1 and TRBJ2-2; 9 nucleotides match TRBD1. V trimming: 1 base; J trimming: 3 bases; junction bases outside the gene matches: 7. Germline V CDR1 and CDR2: SGHRS, YFSETQ. The CDR3 is 17 amino acids. The CDR3 DNA reads TGCGCCAGCAGCTTGTCCCCGGGACAGGGTGACACCGGGGAGCTGTTTTTT. This encodes CASSLSPGQGDTGELFF.

The rearrangement joins TRBV5-4 to TRBJ1-2; D possibly corresponds to TRBD1 (5 bases). Trimming pared 1 base from V and 6 bases from J, leaving 22 bases between. The V gene's germline CDR1 is SGHNT and CDR2 YYREEE (reference sequence). The CDR3 spans 17 residues. The CDR3 reads CASSLSPGGGGVDGYTF. The CDR3 bases are TGTGCCAGCAGCTTGAGCCCGGGAGGTGGGGGGGTCGATGGCTACACCTTC.

The chain is built from TRBV23-1 and TRBJ2-7, with 8 bases fitting TRBD1. TRBV23-1 belongs to the ORF category, with a function that is uncertain. The CDR3 consists of 17 residues. J lost 5 bases, V lost 0 bases, and 12 bases had no gene match. The CDR3, as DNA: TGCGCCAGCAGTCAATCAACGGGGCCAGGGGGCTTCAACGAGCAGTACTTC. Protein: CASSQSTGPGGFNEQYF.